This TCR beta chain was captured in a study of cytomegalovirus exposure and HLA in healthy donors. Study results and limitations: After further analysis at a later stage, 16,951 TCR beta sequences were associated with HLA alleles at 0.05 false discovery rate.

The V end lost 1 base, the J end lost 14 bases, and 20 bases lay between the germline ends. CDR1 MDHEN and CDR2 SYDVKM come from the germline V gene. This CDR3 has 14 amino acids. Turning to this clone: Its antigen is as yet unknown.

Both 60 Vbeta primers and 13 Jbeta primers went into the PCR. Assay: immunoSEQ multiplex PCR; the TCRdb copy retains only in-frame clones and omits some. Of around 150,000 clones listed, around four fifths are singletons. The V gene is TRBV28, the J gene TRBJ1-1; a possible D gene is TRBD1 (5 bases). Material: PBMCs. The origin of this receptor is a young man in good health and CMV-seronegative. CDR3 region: CASSLSGEAHWGFF. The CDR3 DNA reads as TGTGCCAGCAGTTTATCGGGGGAGGCCCATTGGGGCTTCTTT.